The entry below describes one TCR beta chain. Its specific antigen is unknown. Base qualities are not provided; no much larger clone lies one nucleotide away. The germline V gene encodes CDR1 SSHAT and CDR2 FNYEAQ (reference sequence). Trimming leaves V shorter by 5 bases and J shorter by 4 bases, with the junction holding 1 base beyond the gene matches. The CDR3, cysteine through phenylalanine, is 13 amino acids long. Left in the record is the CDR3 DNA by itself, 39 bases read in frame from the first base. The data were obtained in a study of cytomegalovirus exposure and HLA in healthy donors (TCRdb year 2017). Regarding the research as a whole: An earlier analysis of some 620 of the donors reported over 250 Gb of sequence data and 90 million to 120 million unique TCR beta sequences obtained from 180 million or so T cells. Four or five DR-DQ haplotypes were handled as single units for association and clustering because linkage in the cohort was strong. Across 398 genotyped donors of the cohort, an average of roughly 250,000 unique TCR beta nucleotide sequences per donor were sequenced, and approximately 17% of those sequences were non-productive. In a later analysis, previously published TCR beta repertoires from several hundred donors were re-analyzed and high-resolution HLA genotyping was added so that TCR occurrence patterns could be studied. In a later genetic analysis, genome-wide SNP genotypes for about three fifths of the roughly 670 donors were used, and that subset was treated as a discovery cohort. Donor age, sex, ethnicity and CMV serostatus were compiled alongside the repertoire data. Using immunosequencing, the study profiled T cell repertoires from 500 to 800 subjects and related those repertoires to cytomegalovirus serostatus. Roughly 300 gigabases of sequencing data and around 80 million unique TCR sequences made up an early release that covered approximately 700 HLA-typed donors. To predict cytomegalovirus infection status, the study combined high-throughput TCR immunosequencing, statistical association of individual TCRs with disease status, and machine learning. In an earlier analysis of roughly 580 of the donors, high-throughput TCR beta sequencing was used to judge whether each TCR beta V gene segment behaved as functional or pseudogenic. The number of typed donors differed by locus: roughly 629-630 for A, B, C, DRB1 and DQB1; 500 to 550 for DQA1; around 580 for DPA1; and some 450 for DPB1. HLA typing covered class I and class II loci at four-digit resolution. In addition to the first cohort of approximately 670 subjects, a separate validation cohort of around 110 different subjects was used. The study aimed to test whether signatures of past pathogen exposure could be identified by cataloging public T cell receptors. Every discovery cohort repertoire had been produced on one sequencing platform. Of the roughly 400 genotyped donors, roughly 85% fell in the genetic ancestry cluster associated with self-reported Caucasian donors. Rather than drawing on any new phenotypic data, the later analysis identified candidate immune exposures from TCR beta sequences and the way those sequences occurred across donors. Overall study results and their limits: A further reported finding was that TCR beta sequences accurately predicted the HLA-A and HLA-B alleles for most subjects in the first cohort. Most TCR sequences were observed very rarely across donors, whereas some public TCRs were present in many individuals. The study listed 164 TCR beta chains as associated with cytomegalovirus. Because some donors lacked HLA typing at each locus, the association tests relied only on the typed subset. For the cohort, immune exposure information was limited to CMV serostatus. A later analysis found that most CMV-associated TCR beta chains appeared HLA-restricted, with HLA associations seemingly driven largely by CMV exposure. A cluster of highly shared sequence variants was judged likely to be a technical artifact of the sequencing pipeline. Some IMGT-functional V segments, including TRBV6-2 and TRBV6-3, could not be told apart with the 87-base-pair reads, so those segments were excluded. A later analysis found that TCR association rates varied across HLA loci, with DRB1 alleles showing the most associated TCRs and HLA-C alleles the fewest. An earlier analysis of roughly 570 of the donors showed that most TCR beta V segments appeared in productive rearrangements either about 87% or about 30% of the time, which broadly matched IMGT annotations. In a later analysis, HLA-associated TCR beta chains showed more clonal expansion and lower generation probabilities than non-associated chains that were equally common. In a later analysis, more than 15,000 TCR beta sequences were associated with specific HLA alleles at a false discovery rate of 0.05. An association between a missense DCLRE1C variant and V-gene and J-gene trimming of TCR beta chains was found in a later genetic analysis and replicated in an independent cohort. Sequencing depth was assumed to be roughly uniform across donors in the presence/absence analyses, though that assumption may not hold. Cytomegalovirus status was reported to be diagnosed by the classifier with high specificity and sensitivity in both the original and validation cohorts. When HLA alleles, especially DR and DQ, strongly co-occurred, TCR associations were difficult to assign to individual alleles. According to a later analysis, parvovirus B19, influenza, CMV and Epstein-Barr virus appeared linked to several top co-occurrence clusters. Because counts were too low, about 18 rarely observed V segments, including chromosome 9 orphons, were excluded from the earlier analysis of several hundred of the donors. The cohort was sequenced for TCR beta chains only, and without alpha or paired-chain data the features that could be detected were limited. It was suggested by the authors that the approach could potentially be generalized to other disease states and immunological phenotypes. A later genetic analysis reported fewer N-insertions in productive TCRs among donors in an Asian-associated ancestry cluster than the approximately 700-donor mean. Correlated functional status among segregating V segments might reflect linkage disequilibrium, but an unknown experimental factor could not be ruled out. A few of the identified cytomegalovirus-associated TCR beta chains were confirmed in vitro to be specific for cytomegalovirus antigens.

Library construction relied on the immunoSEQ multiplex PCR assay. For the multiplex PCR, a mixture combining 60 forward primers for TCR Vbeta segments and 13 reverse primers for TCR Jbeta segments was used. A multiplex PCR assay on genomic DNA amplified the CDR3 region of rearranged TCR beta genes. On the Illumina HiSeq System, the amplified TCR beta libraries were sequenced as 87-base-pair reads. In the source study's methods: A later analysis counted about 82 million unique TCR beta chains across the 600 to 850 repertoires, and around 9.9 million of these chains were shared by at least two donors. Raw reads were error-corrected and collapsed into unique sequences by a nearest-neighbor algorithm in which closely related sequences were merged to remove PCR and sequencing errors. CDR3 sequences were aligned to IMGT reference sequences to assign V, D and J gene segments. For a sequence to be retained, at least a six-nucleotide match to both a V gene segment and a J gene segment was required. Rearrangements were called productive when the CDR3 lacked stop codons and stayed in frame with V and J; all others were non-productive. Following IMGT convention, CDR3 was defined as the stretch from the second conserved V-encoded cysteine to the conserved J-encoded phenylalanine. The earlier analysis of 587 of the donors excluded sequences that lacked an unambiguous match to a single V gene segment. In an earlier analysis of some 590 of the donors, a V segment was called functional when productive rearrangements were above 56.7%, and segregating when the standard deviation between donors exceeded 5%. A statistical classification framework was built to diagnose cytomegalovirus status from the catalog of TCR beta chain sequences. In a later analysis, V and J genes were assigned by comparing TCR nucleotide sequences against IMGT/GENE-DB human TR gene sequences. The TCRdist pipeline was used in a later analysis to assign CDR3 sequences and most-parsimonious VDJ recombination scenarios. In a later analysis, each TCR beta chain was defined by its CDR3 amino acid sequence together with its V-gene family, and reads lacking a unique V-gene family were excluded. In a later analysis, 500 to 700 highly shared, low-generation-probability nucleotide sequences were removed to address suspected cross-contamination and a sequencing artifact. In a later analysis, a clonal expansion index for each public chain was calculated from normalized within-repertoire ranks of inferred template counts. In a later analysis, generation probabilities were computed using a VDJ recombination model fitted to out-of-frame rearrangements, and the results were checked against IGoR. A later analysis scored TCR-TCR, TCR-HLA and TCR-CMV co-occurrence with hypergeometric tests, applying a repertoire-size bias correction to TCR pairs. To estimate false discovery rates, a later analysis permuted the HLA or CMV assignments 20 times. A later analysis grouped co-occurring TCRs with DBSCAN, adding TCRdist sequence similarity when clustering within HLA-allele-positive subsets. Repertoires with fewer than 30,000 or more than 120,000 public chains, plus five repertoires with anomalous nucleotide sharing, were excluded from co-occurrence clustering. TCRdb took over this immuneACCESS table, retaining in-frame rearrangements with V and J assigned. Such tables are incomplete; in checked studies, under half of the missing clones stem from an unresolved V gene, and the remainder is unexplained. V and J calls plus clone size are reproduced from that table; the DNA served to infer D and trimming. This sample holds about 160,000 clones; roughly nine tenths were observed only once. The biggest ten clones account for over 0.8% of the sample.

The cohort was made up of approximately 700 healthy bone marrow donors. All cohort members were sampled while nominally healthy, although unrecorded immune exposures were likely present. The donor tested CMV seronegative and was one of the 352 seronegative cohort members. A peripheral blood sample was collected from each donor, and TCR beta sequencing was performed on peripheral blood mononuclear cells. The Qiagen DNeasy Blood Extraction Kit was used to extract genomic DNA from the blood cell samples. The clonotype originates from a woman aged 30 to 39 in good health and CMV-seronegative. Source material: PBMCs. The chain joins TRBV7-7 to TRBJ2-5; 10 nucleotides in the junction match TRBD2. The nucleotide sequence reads TGTGCCAGCAGCCCTAGCGGGAGAGAGACCCAGTACTTC. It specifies CASSPSGRETQYF.